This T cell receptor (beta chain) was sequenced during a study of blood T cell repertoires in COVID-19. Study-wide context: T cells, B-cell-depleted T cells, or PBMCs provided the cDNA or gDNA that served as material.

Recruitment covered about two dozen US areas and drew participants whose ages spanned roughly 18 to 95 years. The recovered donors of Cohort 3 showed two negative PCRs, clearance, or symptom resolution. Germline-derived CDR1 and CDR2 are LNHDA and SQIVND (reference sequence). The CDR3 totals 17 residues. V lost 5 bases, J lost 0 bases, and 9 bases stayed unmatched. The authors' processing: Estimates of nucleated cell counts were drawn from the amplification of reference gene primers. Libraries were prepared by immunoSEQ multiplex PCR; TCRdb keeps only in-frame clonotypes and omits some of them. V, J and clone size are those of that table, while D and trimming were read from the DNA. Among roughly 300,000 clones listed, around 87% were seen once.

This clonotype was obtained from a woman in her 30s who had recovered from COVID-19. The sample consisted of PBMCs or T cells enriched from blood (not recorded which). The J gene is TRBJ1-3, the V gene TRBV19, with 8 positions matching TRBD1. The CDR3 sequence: CASSRGRDRSSGNTIYF. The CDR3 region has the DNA TGTGCCAGTAGTCGCGGACGGGACAGGTCCTCTGGAAACACCATATATTTT. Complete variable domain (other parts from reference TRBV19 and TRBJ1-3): DGGITQSPKYLFRKEGQNVTLSCEQNLNHDAMYWYRQDPGQGLRLIYYSQIVNDFQKGDIAEGYSVSREKKESFPLTVTSAQKNPTAFYLCASSRGRDRSSGNTIYFGEGSWLTVV.